These 11 T cell receptor beta chains came from one sample sequenced in a study of blood T cell repertoires in COVID-19. The table came from immunoSEQ multiplex PCR; TCRdb's copy has only in-frame clones and leaves some out. The sample shows 270,000 or so clones, roughly 90% of them seen only once. Material: peripheral blood. These receptors were collected from a young woman with COVID-19, enrolled during active disease.

V usage is TRBV27 and J usage is TRBJ1-5; 7 nucleotides align to TRBD1. Germline trimming cut 7 bases from V and 4 bases from J; bases unmatched to any gene: 7. The CDR3 is made up of 14 amino acids. Germline CDR1 is MNHEY and CDR2 is SMNVEV (reference sequence). CDR3 bases: TGTGCCAGCACCTTGACAGGGACAAATCAGCCCCAGCATTTT. Amino acid sequence: CASTLTGTNQPQHF.

The rearrangement joins TRBV2 to TRBJ2-2; D is uncertain. The CDR3 runs to 13 residues. With 2 bases removed from V and 3 bases from J, the gap between germline ends came to 4 bases. Per germline, CDR1 SNHLY and CDR2 FYNNEI. Written as DNA, the CDR3 is TGTGCCAGCAGTGAACAGTACACCGGGGAGCTGTTTTTT. It translates to CASSEQYTGELFF.

There are many counts of this clone. The chain has TRBV7-9 and TRBJ2-7, with 8 bases that match TRBD1. Trimming took 4 bases from V and 7 from J; bases not matched to a gene: 9. Germline CDR1 and CDR2: SEHNR and FQNEAQ (reference sequence). CDR3 length equals 14 residues. CDR3 loop: CASSSWTGTGEQYF. The CDR3, as DNA: TGTGCCAGCAGCTCATGGACAGGGACGGGGGAGCAGTACTTC.

In its sample, this clone was seen once. The chain is built from TRBV4-2 and TRBJ2-7; possibly TRBD2 for D (6 bases). Trimming removed 0 bases at V and 2 bases at J, with 8 bases between. Germline assignment: CDR1 LGHNA and CDR2 YNFKEQ. CDR3 length: 14 amino acids. This CDR3 reads CASSQDGGTYEQYF. CDR3 sequence (DNA): TGTGCCAGCAGCCAAGACGGGGGAACCTACGAGCAGTACTTC.

The chain combines TRBV6-4 with TRBJ1-5; 7 bases line up with TRBD1. CDR1 is MRHNA and CDR2 is SNTAGT in the germline V gene. The CDR3 runs 18 residues. As DNA, the CDR3 is TGTGCAAACGTCCGGCGGGGACAGAGTTTTATAAGCAATCAGCCCCAGCATTTT. The encoded protein is CANVRRGQSFISNQPQHF.

This clone was found once. The chain couples TRBV4-1 to TRBJ1-1; 7 positions match TRBD1. The ends lost 0 bases at V and 11 bases at J; junction bases unmatched: 15. Germline V gives CDR1 MGHRA, CDR2 YSYEKL. This CDR3 is built from 16 residues. The CDR3 bases are TGCGCCAGCAGCCAAGACCAGAACTTGGGCAGGGGGACGGCTTTCTTT. Amino acid sequence: CASSQDQNLGRGTAFF.

V and J are TRBV29-1 and TRBJ1-1; TRBD1 is a possible D gene (6 bases). Per the germline V gene, CDR1 is SQVTM and CDR2 is ANQGSEA. The CDR3 has 12 amino acids. With 8 bases removed from V and 2 bases from J, the gap between germline ends came to 12 bases. CDR3 nucleotides: TGCAGCTCGAGGGGGAGCAACACTGAAGCTTTCTTT. This translates into CSSRGSNTEAFF. The full variable domain, with the rest looked up from reference TRBV29-1 and TRBJ1-1, is SAVISQKPSRDICQRGTSLTIQCQVDSQVTMMFWYRQQPGQSLTLIATANQGSEATYESGFVIDKFPISRPNLTFSTLTVSNMSPEDSSIYLCSSRGSNTEAFFGQGTRLTVV.

This clone appeared a single time. V and J are TRBV28 and TRBJ2-3, with 9 bases matching TRBD1. Trimming took 3 bases from V and 0 from J; bases not matched to a gene: 19. CDR3 length equals 21 residues. From germline, CDR1 is MDHEN and CDR2 SYDVKM. CDR3: CASSFHLAGTGSKASTDTQYF. CDR3 nucleotides: TGTGCCAGCAGTTTCCATCTCGCCGGGACAGGGAGCAAAGCTAGCACAGATACGCAGTATTTT.

This chain links TRBV5-4 with TRBJ2-7, with 9 positions matching TRBD1. The length of the CDR3 is 15 residues. V lost 0 bases, J lost 3 bases, and 4 bases stayed unmatched. The germline CDR1 and CDR2 sequences are SGHNT and YYREEE (reference sequence). The CDR3 nucleotides are TGTGCCAGCAGCTTGGTGGGACAGGGATTCTACGAGCAGTACTTC. Its translation: CASSLVGQGFYEQYF. Full variable domain (outside the CDR3, taken from reference TRBV5-4 and TRBJ2-7): ETGVTQSPTHLIKTRGQQVTLRCSSQSGHNTVSWYQQALGQGPQFIFQYYREEENGRGNFPPRFSGLQFPNYSSELNVNALELDDSALYLCASSLVGQGFYEQYFGPGTRLTVT.

The chain uses TRBV2 and TRBJ1-6; 7 nucleotides match TRBD1. Germline V CDR1 and CDR2: SNHLY, FYNNEI. The CDR3 covers 15 residues. With 8 bases clipped from V and 6 bases from J, the junction kept 10 bases outside the gene matches. The CDR3 nucleotides read TGTGCCAGCCTTACTGAGGGACAGCTTAATTCACCCCTCCACTTT. Its translation: CASLTEGQLNSPLHF.

The rearrangement links TRBV12-3 or TRBV12-4 to TRBJ1-2; the match to TRBD1 covers 8 bases. The CDR3 has 12 amino acids. The junction had 3 bases not matched to a gene; V was cut back by 5 bases and J by 7 bases. The CDR3 sequence is CASSPDRGGYTF. The CDR3 DNA reads TGTGCCAGCAGTCCCGACAGGGGTGGCTACACCTTC.